The clone carrying this TCR beta chain was counted only a few times. Sequencing targeted expressed TCRB transcripts, as all isolated RNA had been reverse transcribed. Some clones are missing from TCRdb's copy, which holds only in-frame ones; the method was immunoSEQ multiplex PCR. The top ten hold 0.44% of the sample, which has 300,000 to 400,000 clones, 8% seen once. This sample is drawn from a study of beta chain features in type 1 diabetes. CDR1 is LGHNA and CDR2 is YNFKEQ in the germline V gene. V lost 0 bases and J lost 0, with 12 bases in between. This CDR3 spans 18 amino acids. V usage is TRBV4-2 and J usage is TRBJ2-6; D is possibly TRBD2 (6 bases). The source of this sequence is a woman between 18 and 29 years old in good health. Sequenced sample: central memory CD4+ T cells from blood. CDR3 protein: CASSQDTSLSSGANVLTF. CDR3 nucleotides: TGTGCCAGCAGCCAAGATACTAGCCTTTCCTCTGGGGCCAACGTCCTGACTTTC.